This T cell receptor beta chain was obtained from a study of Graves' ophthalmopathy and Graves' hyperthyroidism. A remark on this clonotype: Its antigen is unknown.

Amplification targeted the TCR beta CDR3 regions, with RNA transcripts as the source material. Following a first-round RT-PCR that used HTBI primers, a second-round multiplex PCR was carried out. MiXCR, applied by TCRdb to the multiplex PCR reads, yields one record per CDR3 protein. The data hold 500,000 to 600,000 distinct CDR3 sequences, with 35% to 40% observed a single time. The CDR3 has 14 residues. CDR1 and CDR2 (germline): SGHVS, FNYEAQ. Trimming pared 1 base from V and 7 bases from J, leaving 14 bases between. Overall study findings and caveats: Blood also carried most expanded thyroid clonotypes exceeding 0.001 frequency. Distinction of ophthalmopathy from stable hyperthyroidism by a 13-signature model reached about 87% sensitivity and about 80% specificity.

The clonotype was recovered from an adult man with Graves' hyperthyroidism. What was sequenced was peripheral blood or thyroid tissue (not recorded which). V and J are TRBV7-6 and TRBJ2-7; D is unclear. This chain's CDR3 is CASSLVGMGNEQYF. CDR3 sequence (DNA): TGTGCCAGCAGCTTAGTTGGGATGGGCAATGAGCAGTACTTC.